This entry lists 32 T cell receptor beta chains sequenced from one sample in a study of shared clonotypes between healthy human individuals. The assay was immunoSEQ multiplex PCR, and TCRdb's table has in-frame clones only and misses some. The sample has 400,000 or so clones; roughly 96% are singletons. Source material: memory CD8+ T cells sorted from blood. This sample's subset: CD45RO+ cells pooled with CCR7-negative TemRA cells. Every receptor here comes from a man aged 25-40 years in good health.

J is TRBJ2-7 and V is TRBV21-1; the table names TRBD2, a call not compared with the DNA. TRBV21-1 is a pseudogene. The CDR3 loop spans 19 amino acids. CDR3 protein: CASSKELAGGPSHSYEQYF. For the CDR3, the DNA is TGTGCCAGCAGCAAAGAACTAGCGGGAGGGCCCAGCCACTCCTACGAGCAGTACTTC.

V and J are TRBV9 and TRBJ2-5; D is unresolved. This CDR3 comprises 12 residues. V was trimmed by 4 bases and J by 5 bases, leaving 9 bases between them. CDR1 and CDR2 from the germline V gene are SGDLS and YYNGEE. The DNA for the CDR3 is TGTGCCAGCAGCCCCCTCCAGGAGACCCAGTACTTC. Protein sequence: CASSPLQETQYF.

V is TRBV28 and J is TRBJ2-7, with TRBD1 as a possible D gene (5 bases). Per the germline V gene, CDR1 is MDHEN and CDR2 is SYDVKM. With 4 bases removed from V and 11 bases from J, the gap between germline ends came to 15 bases. This CDR3 contains 12 residues. The CDR3: CASSSQSPREYF. The CDR3 bases are TGTGCCAGCAGTTCACAATCTCCCAGGGAGTACTTC.

The chain combines TRBV7-8 with TRBJ1-5; 8 bases match TRBD1. Unmatched junction bases numbered 13, after V lost 1 base and J lost 5 bases. The germline V gene encodes CDR1 SGHVS and CDR2 FQNEAQ. The CDR3 has 18 residues. The CDR3 here is CASSLGTGRTGSDQPQHF. Written as DNA, the CDR3 is TGTGCCAGCAGCTTAGGGACCGGTCGGACAGGGTCGGATCAGCCCCAGCATTTT.

This chain uses TRBV25-1 with TRBJ2-7, with TRBD1 matching over 7 bases. The CDR3 length is 18 residues. Per the germline V gene, CDR1 is MGHDK and CDR2 is SYGVNS. V trimming: 2 bases; J trimming: 2 bases; junction bases outside the gene matches: 15. The CDR3 bases are TGTGCCAGCAGTGAACCCCGCCGGACAGGTCCCACACCCTACGAGCAGTACTTC. Its protein product is CASSEPRRTGPTPYEQYF.

The chain uses TRBV7-2 and TRBJ1-2; 8 bases fit TRBD1. The CDR3 is 14 amino acids. J gave up 8 bases and V 5 bases, and 10 bases lay outside the gene matches. Germline loops: CDR1 SGHTA, CDR2 FQGNSA. The CDR3, as DNA: TGTGCCAGCAGCAGGGGACAGGACCTCTGGGGCTACACCTTC. It is translated as CASSRGQDLWGYTF.

The CDR3, as DNA: TGCGCCAGCAGCACCTGGGACAGGCAATTAGCCAAAAACATTCAGTACTTC. Translation gives CASSTWDRQLAKNIQYF. The rearrangement uses TRBV5-1 and TRBJ2-4, with 8 bases that match TRBD1. The V and J ends lost 4 bases and 0 bases, in that order; junction bases with no gene match: 9. Germline CDR1 SGHRS, CDR2 YFSETQ. The CDR3 extends over 17 amino acids.

This sequence joins TRBV28 and TRBJ2-1; no clear D. Germline V CDR1 and CDR2: MDHEN, SYDVKM. V was pared by 6 bases and J by 4 bases, with 4 bases between. The CDR3 runs 11 residues. CDR3 residues: CASSGYNEQFF. CDR3 coding DNA: TGTGCCAGCAGCGGGTACAATGAGCAGTTCTTC.

The chain carries TRBV2 and TRBJ1-3; D is unclear. Germline V gene data show CDR1 as SNHLY and CDR2 as FYNNEI. This CDR3 is built from 14 residues. Trimming stripped 1 base from V and 0 bases from J, with 4 bases between. Here the CDR3 reads CASSEGHSGNTIYF. Written as DNA, the CDR3 is TGTGCCAGCAGTGAAGGACACTCTGGAAACACCATATATTTT.

This chain links TRBV19 with TRBJ2-2; D not certain. Germline V gives CDR1 LNHDA, CDR2 SQIVND (reference sequence). CDR3 size: 16 residues. V lost 3 bases and J lost 0, with 11 bases in between. The CDR3 nucleotides are TGTGCCAGTAGTATCATGGGAATAGCGAACACCGGGGAGCTGTTTTTT. This sequence encodes CASSIMGIANTGELFF.

The chain joins TRBV27 to TRBJ2-3, with D tentatively TRBD1 or TRBD2 (6 bases each). Germline assignment: CDR1 MNHEY and CDR2 SMNVEV (reference sequence). The CDR3 has 13 residues. The V end lost 6 bases, the J end lost 10 bases, and 17 bases lay between the germline ends. CDR3 sequence: CASSFFGGSPQYF. The CDR3, as DNA: TGTGCCAGCAGCTTCTTCGGGGGCTCCCCGCAGTATTTT.

Here the CDR3 reads CASSSPSGRATDTQYF. In DNA, the CDR3 is TGTGCCAGCAGTTCCCCGAGCGGGAGGGCCACAGATACGCAGTATTTT. The chain has TRBV28 and TRBJ2-3; 10 bases agree with TRBD2. This CDR3 has 16 amino acids. Germline V gives CDR1 MDHEN, CDR2 SYDVKM. J was trimmed by 2 bases and V by 4 bases; bases with no gene match: 6.

The rearrangement uses TRBV9 and TRBJ2-5; D call uncertain. Trimming removed 0 bases at V and 5 bases at J, with 11 bases between. CDR3 size: 14 residues. CDR1 and CDR2 from the germline V gene are SGDLS and YYNGEE. The CDR3, as DNA: TGTGCCAGCAGCGTAGATAATAGACGCGAGACCCAGTACTTC. Amino acids: CASSVDNRRETQYF.

The chain joins TRBV2 to TRBJ2-5; possibly TRBD1 for D (5 bases). This CDR3 is 15 amino acids long. Germline lookup yields CDR1 SNHLY and CDR2 FYNNEI. V was clipped by 1 base and J by 3 bases, with 12 bases between them. For the CDR3, the DNA is TGTGCCAGCAGTGAAGAGGTCAGGGCAGAAGAGACCCAGTACTTC. Its translation is CASSEEVRAEETQYF.

A single count supports this clone. The gene calls are TRBV28 and TRBJ2-7; D may correspond to TRBD1 or TRBD2 (5 bases each). Germline values: CDR1 MDHEN, CDR2 SYDVKM. The CDR3 length is 15 residues. V lost 5 bases and J lost 2, with 16 bases in between. CDR3 DNA: TGTGCCAGCAGTGGTCTCTCAGGGAGCGCCTACGAGCAGTACTTC. Encoded protein: CASSGLSGSAYEQYF.

The rearrangement joins TRBV7-9 to TRBJ2-5; D is ambiguous. Trimming took 1 base from V and 3 from J, leaving 9 bases between them. The germline V gene has CDR1 SEHNR and CDR2 FQNEAQ (reference sequence). This CDR3 is built from 14 residues. CDR3 bases: TGTGCCAGCAGCTTAGAGGGCCTCAAAGAGACCCAGTACTTC. Translating gives CASSLEGLKETQYF.

The chain carries TRBV28 and TRBJ2-2; D is unclear. CDR3 length equals 13 residues. V was cut by 5 bases and J by 10 bases, with 14 bases left in between. Germline loops: CDR1 MDHEN, CDR2 SYDVKM. This CDR3 reads CASSLPLRQELFF. In DNA form, the CDR3 reads TGTGCCAGCAGTCTACCGCTAAGACAGGAGCTGTTTTTT.

The chain recombines TRBV6-1 with TRBJ2-7, with 11 nucleotides matching TRBD2. The germline V gene encodes CDR1 MNHNS and CDR2 SASEGT. After removal of 0 bases from V and 5 bases from J, the junction contained 9 bases not matched to a gene. The CDR3 consists of 17 residues. The CDR3, as DNA: TGTGCCAGCAGTGAAGCTCTCCGACTAGCGGGATCCGACGAGCAGTACTTC. This codes for CASSEALRLAGSDEQYF.

The chain uses TRBV5-4 and TRBJ2-1, with 13 bases that match TRBD2. Germline CDR1 SGHNT, CDR2 YYREEE (reference sequence). V lost 0 bases to trimming and J lost 3 bases; unmatched junction nucleotides: 6. The CDR3 consists of 18 residues. CDR3 protein: CASSLAPGLAGLYNEQFF. The CDR3, as DNA: TGTGCCAGCAGCTTGGCACCGGGACTAGCGGGACTCTACAATGAGCAGTTCTTC.

V is TRBV2 and J is TRBJ2-2; D unclear. The CDR3 extends over 16 amino acids. Trimming cost V 5 bases and J 4 bases, with 17 bases left between them. Germline V gene lookup returns CDR1 SNHLY and CDR2 FYNNEI. The CDR3 DNA follows: TGTGCCAGCAGTTTCCCATTTATCCGGTTCACCGGGGAGCTGTTTTTT. Translation gives CASSFPFIRFTGELFF. Using reference TRBV2 and TRBJ2-2 for the parts outside the CDR3, the full variable domain is EPEVTQTPSHQVTQMGQEVILRCVPISNHLYFYWYRQILGQKVEFLVSFYNNEISEKSEIFDDQFSVERPDGSNFTLKIRSTKLEDSAMYFCASSFPFIRFTGELFFGEGSRLTVL.

The CDR3 nucleotides are TGCAGCGTTGAAGGACAGGGGAAGGGGACTGAAGCTTTCTTT. As protein: CSVEGQGKGTEAFF. The genes are TRBV29-1 and TRBJ1-1; 8 nucleotides align to TRBD1. The length of the CDR3 is 14 residues. After removal of 1 base from V and 5 bases from J, the junction contained 6 bases not matched to a gene. CDR1 and CDR2 from the germline V gene are SQVTM and ANQGSEA.

The chain links TRBV6-6 to TRBJ2-7; D is possibly TRBD1 or TRBD2 (6 bases each). Germline assignment: CDR1 MNHNY and CDR2 SVGAGI (reference sequence). This CDR3 has 14 amino acids. V was shortened by 7 bases and J by 3 bases, with 16 bases between the two germline ends. This CDR3 is CASKSARGDYEQYF. The CDR3 DNA follows: TGTGCCAGCAAGTCGGCAAGGGGGGACTACGAGCAGTACTTC.

The V gene is TRBV7-2, the J gene TRBJ1-2, with TRBD1 matching 7 bases. Germline assignment: CDR1 SGHTA and CDR2 FQGNSA. The CDR3 sequence is 14 residues long. The V gene end was trimmed by 2 bases and the J gene end by 8 bases; junction bases not matched to a gene: 8. CDR3 sequence: CASSLKGALGGYTF. The CDR3 nucleotides are TGTGCCAGCAGCTTAAAGGGGGCCTTAGGAGGCTACACCTTC.

The J gene is TRBJ1-4, the V gene TRBV20-1; D not resolved. V lost 3 bases to trimming and J lost 10 bases, with 9 bases between them. The CDR3 is 11 amino acids. The V gene's germline CDR1 is DFQATT and CDR2 SNEGSKA (reference sequence). The DNA for the CDR3 is TGCAGTGCTAGGGAGGGAGCAAAACTGTTTTTT. Translated, it gives CSAREGAKLFF.

This clone was observed a single time. The chain links TRBV12-1 to TRBJ2-1; the tabulated D call, TRBD2, remains unverified against the DNA. TRBV12-1 is termed a pseudogene. The CDR3 extends over 14 amino acids. The DNA for the CDR3 is TGTGCCAGGTTCCCGGGACTAATCTACAATGAGCAGTTCTTC. Its translation is CARFPGLIYNEQFF.

This clone came up once. This chain links TRBV5-1 with TRBJ1-2, with 7 bases fitting TRBD1. The CDR3 runs 15 residues. V trimming: 1 base; J trimming: 0 bases; junction bases outside the gene matches: 3. CDR1 is SGHRS and CDR2 is YFSETQ in the germline V gene. The CDR3 spells CASSLTRGSNYGYTF. The CDR3 DNA sequence: TGCGCCAGCAGCTTGACCAGGGGGTCTAACTATGGCTACACCTTC.

The V and J genes are TRBV19 and TRBJ2-5; D is possibly TRBD2 (6 bases). CDR3 length: 14 residues. Germline CDR1 reads LNHDA; CDR2 reads SQIVND (reference sequence). The germline V and J ends were trimmed by 6 bases and 2 bases, with 13 bases remaining between them. The CDR3 DNA is TGTGCCAGTAGAGCCTCGGGGGTGCAAGAGACCCAGTACTTC. Encoded protein: CASRASGVQETQYF.

The V call is TRBV29-1, the J call TRBJ1-2; TRBD1 agrees at 7 bases. Germline assignment: CDR1 SQVTM and CDR2 ANQGSEA. J was trimmed by 0 bases and V by 8 bases; bases with no gene match: 6. This CDR3 has 13 residues. CDR3 residues: CSTQGSTNYGYTF. The CDR3 bases are TGCAGCACACAGGGGTCTACTAACTATGGCTACACCTTC.

The genes are TRBV4-2 and TRBJ1-5; D is uncertain. The CDR3 sequence is 15 residues long. V was cut by 3 bases and J by 3 bases, with 12 bases left in between. Germline V lookup: CDR1 LGHNA, CDR2 YNFKEQ. CDR3 bases: TGTGCCAGCAGCCAGGGTAGAGCACCCAATCAGCCCCAGCATTTT. This encodes CASSQGRAPNQPQHF.

The chain uses TRBV15 and TRBJ2-1; 14 bases map to TRBD2. The CDR3 loop spans 15 amino acids. V was clipped by 4 bases and J by 8 bases; unmatched bases: 4. The germline V gene encodes CDR1 LNHNV and CDR2 YYDKDF (reference sequence). CDR3 region: CATSNGLAGGYEQFF. CDR3 nucleotides: TGTGCCACCAGCAACGGACTAGCGGGAGGTTATGAGCAGTTCTTC.

This chain connects TRBV19 to TRBJ1-3; no clear D. Looked up from germline, CDR1 is LNHDA and CDR2 is SQIVND (reference sequence). V lost 6 bases and J lost 0, with 9 bases in between. The CDR3 has 14 residues. CDR3 in DNA: TGTGCCAGTAGCCCGATGACCTCTGGAAACACCATATATTTT. Translating gives CASSPMTSGNTIYF.

CDR3 sequence: CASTGQGYTGELFF. The CDR3 coding sequence is TGTGCCAGCACCGGACAGGGGTACACCGGGGAGCTGTTTTTT. This chain connects TRBV5-6 to TRBJ2-2, with TRBD1 matching over 9 bases. V shed 6 bases and J 3 bases; nucleotides not matched to a gene: 3. Per germline, CDR1 SGHDT and CDR2 YYEEEE. The CDR3 extends over 14 amino acids. The whole variable domain, remainder taken from reference TRBV5-6 and TRBJ2-2, is DAGVTQSPTHLIKTRGQQVTLRCSPKSGHDTVSWYQQALGQGPQFIFQYYEEEERQRGNFPDRFSGHQFPNYSSELNVNALLLGDSALYLCASTGQGYTGELFFGEGSRLTVL.